The T cell receptor (beta chain) described here comes from a study of blood T cells in healthy people across ages (dated by TCRdb to the mid-2010s). Regarding the research as a whole: In model experiments, template switching captured about one uniquely barcoded TCR beta cDNA molecule for every two T cells. Donors were grouped into four age groups: young (average 16 years), middle-aged (over 35), aged (around 56) and long-lived (over 80). The study measured age-related changes in TCR beta repertoire diversity using deep sequencing normalized with unique cDNA molecular identifiers. For two donors (one aged 18 to 30 and one aged 80 or older), the study analyzed two additional independent replicas of 1 million unique cDNA reads from the same blood draw.

Summary of the overall study and its limitations: Bulk unsorted PBMC profiling prevented conclusive comparison of naive and antigen-experienced compartments. The CMV infection status of donors was not known, potentially confounding age-related changes in expanded clonotypes. The long-lived group showed more naive CD4+ T cells, fewer expanded clones and increased TCR diversity than the aged group, suggesting age selection. Estimates of total diversity from one million sequenced T cells were regarded as lower bounds and underestimates. Observed TCR beta diversity per million T cells fell roughly linearly with age, and a significant reduction was already apparent by age roughly 40. Observed TCR beta diversity correlated strongly with the percentage of naive T cells measured by flow cytometry.

About this clonotype: The antigen this receptor binds is unknown. Base qualities are not provided; no much larger clone lies one nucleotide away.

For this chain, trimming is 0 bases at the V end and 2 bases at the J end, and the number of junction bases without a gene match is 7. The germline V gene yields LGHNA for CDR1 and YSLEER for CDR2. The CDR3 starts with the cysteine, ends with the phenylalanine, and has 17 residues. Just CDR3 DNA is preserved here, 51 bases in frame from base 1. The library was produced with 5' RACE. Sequenced using an Illumina HiSeq 2500. A second PCR of roughly 7 to 12 cycles was run with a J-beta primer mix and a sample-barcoded 5' primer. A template-switch 5' adaptor carrying 12 random nucleotides introduced a unique molecular identifier onto each TCR beta cDNA molecule. Each sample yielded at least 2.5 million CDR3-containing paired-end reads. First-strand cDNA synthesis was performed from all RNA using the Mint cDNA synthesis kit, with priming by a TRBC-specific oligonucleotide. Following uracil-DNA glycosylase treatment, all cDNA underwent a first 18-cycle PCR with the universal primers M1SS and BC2_uni_R. In the paper's pipeline: For normalization, 1 million high-quality reads, each with a distinct molecular identifier, were randomly selected from each sample. Reads with shared molecular identifiers were discarded instead of being binned into consensus sequences. MiTCR, run with a Q25 quality threshold and the strictest error-elimination algorithm, handled CDR3 identification, clonotype clustering and error correction. A nonparametric unseen species model using Euler transformation provided a lower-bound estimate of total TCR beta diversity. TCRdb cleaned the public reads at Q25 with fastp, built clones with MiXCR and kept in-frame beta chains. Entries that share a CDR3 protein sequence are merged under the most common genes and DNA. TCRdb's processing, not the study's, gives the V and J calls here. The sample contains over a million distinct CDR3 sequences, roughly 24% of them found a single time. The ten largest make up around 0.75% of the sample.

Systemically healthy Caucasian individuals from Russia, 35 to 40 in total and aged roughly 6 to 100 years, were included as donors. Around 10 milliliters of peripheral blood were collected from each donor into EDTA-treated Vacutainer tubes. PBMCs were isolated by Ficoll-Paque density-gradient centrifugation, with at least 6 million obtained per sample. Total RNA was extracted from PBMCs with Trizol reagent, with at least 6 micrograms obtained per sample. Naive CD45RAhigh/CD27high T cell percentages were measured by flow cytometry on a PBMC aliquot from every donor. These data were also filed under a second study, of T cells of mothers and their children. Looking at the second paper: Nine systemically healthy Caucasian individuals, comprising three mothers and their six children, were included as donors. cDNA synthesis consumed the entire amount of extracted RNA, loaded at about 1.6 ug RNA in each 15 ul reaction. In the second PCR, the M1S primer added sample barcodes and 2-4 random nucleotides. Over 9 million TCR beta CDR3 reads came from each mother, compared with some 3.1 million reads from each child. Thymic selection similarly shapes TCR recombination output in related and unrelated pairs, with minor effect from inherited differences. Normalized repertoire overlap was always slightly but never significantly higher in related than unrelated mother-child pairs. With a sensitivity of about 100 clones per million clonotypes, no persistent microchimeric T cell clones were detected. To look for features that set related mother-child pairs apart from unrelated individuals, the researchers ran deep NGS to compare the TCR beta repertoires of mothers and children. On average, the children were roughly 11 +/- 4 years old, while the mothers were approximately 40 +/- 4 years old. After adapters were ligated using NEBNext reagents, the libraries underwent 100+100 nt paired-end sequencing on an Illumina HiSeq 2000. To prevent cross-contamination, the mother and child libraries were prepared one month apart and sequenced in separate runs. Each donor had between about 450,000 and 2,100,000 distinct TCR beta clonotypes identified. Naive TCR beta clonotypes were estimated from low-frequency clonotypes matched to each donor's FACS-determined naive share, without sorting.

This clonotype was sampled from a girl aged 2 to 9 in good health. Sequencing was performed on blood. The chain joins TRBV4-3 to TRBJ2-5, and 9 bases in between align with TRBD2. At the DNA level, the sequence is TGCGCCAGCAGCCAAGAAATTAGCGGGGGCCAACAAGAGACCCAGTACTTC. Translation gives CASSQEISGGQQETQYF.